These 32 T cell receptor beta chains came from one sample sequenced in a study of shared clonotypes between healthy human individuals. Repertoires were generated with immunoSEQ multiplex PCR, while TCRdb's copy carries only in-frame clones and drops some. The repertoire includes millions of clones, 85% to 95% of them detected once, and approximately 1.7% sits in the top ten. The naive CD8 fraction comprised CD45RO-negative cells positively selected for CCR7 and excluded terminally differentiated effector memory CD45RA+ cells. The sequencing sample was made of naive CD8+ T cells from PBMCs. The receptors derive from a man between 18 and 35 years old in good health. Some clones in this sample may be carry-over from other donors' samples.

V usage is TRBV7-3 and J usage is TRBJ2-7, with D possibly being TRBD1 (6 bases). CDR1 SGHTA and CDR2 FQGTGA come from the germline V gene. V was cut by 5 bases and J by 3 bases, with 11 bases left in between. The CDR3 loop spans 13 amino acids. This CDR3 reads CASSGRDNYEQYF. CDR3 nucleotides: TGTGCCAGCAGCGGCCGGGACAACTACGAGCAGTACTTC.

The chain employs TRBV4-1 and TRBJ2-3; D remains ambiguous. The CDR3 length is 13 residues. The V gene lost 1 base and the J gene lost 5 bases, with 7 bases spanning the gap. Germline V gene data show CDR1 as MGHRA and CDR2 as YSYEKL. The CDR3 nucleotides are TGCGCCAGCAGCCAAGTGCGAGGAGATACGCAGTATTTT. This sequence encodes CASSQVRGDTQYF.

The chain joins TRBV12-5 to TRBJ2-1; TRBD2 aligns across 15 bases. Per germline, CDR1 LGHNT and CDR2 FRNRAP. The CDR3 is 16 residues long. J lost 9 bases, V lost 0 bases, and 3 bases had no gene match. The CDR3 DNA sequence: TGTGCTAGTGGTTTGGTAAGGACTAGCGGGAGGGGTGAGCAGTTCTTC. It specifies CASGLVRTSGRGEQFF.

This chain links TRBV27 with TRBJ2-1, with 8 bases identical to TRBD1. The germline CDR1 and CDR2 sequences are MNHEY and SMNVEV (reference sequence). J lost 8 bases, V lost 2 bases, and 8 bases had no gene match. This CDR3 is 15 amino acids long. The CDR3: CASSLPGQGNHEQFF. CDR3 sequence (DNA): TGTGCCAGCAGTTTACCCGGACAGGGTAACCATGAGCAGTTCTTC.

This chain connects TRBV7-8 to TRBJ2-7; TRBD1 might be the D (5 bases). The V end was cut by 3 bases, the J end by 2 bases, with 17 bases between. Germline CDR1 SGHVS, CDR2 FQNEAQ. This CDR3 is 16 amino acids long. The DNA of the CDR3 is TGTGCCAGCAGCTTGCAGGGCCGCCCAGTAGCCTACGAGCAGTACTTC. Protein product: CASSLQGRPVAYEQYF.

The chain employs TRBV7-2 and TRBJ1-2; TRBD1 is a possible D gene (5 bases). CDR1 and CDR2 from the germline V gene are SGHTA and FQGNSA. This CDR3 is 15 amino acids long. The V end lost 7 bases, the J end lost 5 bases, and 20 bases lay between the germline ends. The CDR3 reads CASTRPRGVGYGYTF. The CDR3 region has the DNA TGTGCCAGCACCCGCCCCCGGGGGGTCGGGTATGGCTACACCTTC.

This chain joins TRBV2 and TRBJ2-4; 7 nucleotides agree with TRBD1. The CDR3 spans 15 residues. Trimming took 6 bases from V and 1 from J; bases not matched to a gene: 6. Per germline, CDR1 SNHLY and CDR2 FYNNEI. The CDR3, as DNA: TGTGCCAGCAGAGGGACAGTAACCGCCAAAAACATTCAGTACTTC. Translating gives CASRGTVTAKNIQYF.

The rearrangement uses TRBV5-6 and TRBJ2-7; TRBD2 matches at 7 bases. Germline V CDR1 and CDR2: SGHDT, YYEEEE. J gave up 5 bases and V 0 bases, and 11 bases lay outside the gene matches. This CDR3 contains 16 residues. For the CDR3, the DNA is TGTGCCAGCAGCTTGGCCGCACTAGCGCGACCTGACGAGCAGTACTTC. Translated, it gives CASSLAALARPDEQYF.

The chain joins TRBV5-1 to TRBJ1-3; 7 nucleotides match TRBD1. Germline V gives CDR1 SGHRS, CDR2 YFSETQ. The CDR3 totals 16 residues. Losses at the gene ends were 4 bases for V and 0 bases for J; bases not matched to a gene: 7. The CDR3 region is CASSGQGVPSGNTIYF. CDR3 bases: TGCGCCAGCAGCGGGCAGGGGGTACCCTCTGGAAACACCATATATTTT.

CDR3 residues: CASRSYTGELFF. In DNA form, the CDR3 reads TGTGCCAGTAGGTCCTACACCGGGGAGCTGTTTTTT. This chain joins TRBV19 and TRBJ2-2; no clear D gene. Per the germline V gene, CDR1 is LNHDA and CDR2 is SQIVND (reference sequence). The CDR3 contains 12 residues. The V and J ends lost 6 bases and 3 bases respectively, with 5 bases between them. Supplemented by reference TRBV19 and TRBJ2-2, the full variable domain reads DGGITQSPKYLFRKEGQNVTLSCEQNLNHDAMYWYRQDPGQGLRLIYYSQIVNDFQKGDIAEGYSVSREKKESFPLTVTSAQKNPTAFYLCASRSYTGELFFGEGSRLTVL.

This clone has a handful of counts. V is TRBV2 and J is TRBJ2-7; a possible D gene is TRBD1 (6 bases). The CDR3 runs to 12 residues. The germline V and J ends were trimmed by 10 bases and 2 bases, with 12 bases remaining between them. Germline V gene lookup returns CDR1 SNHLY and CDR2 FYNNEI. The CDR3 spells CATGDPPYEQYF. As DNA, the CDR3 is TGTGCCACAGGGGATCCCCCCTACGAGCAGTACTTC.

The chain combines TRBV7-2 with TRBJ2-7, with D perhaps given as TRBD1 or TRBD2 (5 bases each). The ends were cut back, 3 bases at V and 2 bases at J, with 11 bases in the middle. The germline V gene encodes CDR1 SGHTA and CDR2 FQGNSA. The length of the CDR3 is 14 residues. The CDR3 nucleotides are TGTGCCAGCAGCTTCCGGGACGCCACCTACGAGCAGTACTTC. As protein: CASSFRDATYEQYF.

The J gene is TRBJ1-1, the V gene TRBV27; D perhaps matches TRBD1 (6 bases). Trimming cost V 4 bases and J 3 bases, with 12 bases left between them. CDR1 MNHEY and CDR2 SMNVEV come from the germline V gene (reference sequence). This CDR3 has 14 residues. CDR3 nucleotide sequence: TGTGCCAGCAGTTATGGGGGCGCGGACACTGAAGCTTTCTTT. It yields the protein CASSYGGADTEAFF.

This rearrangement joins TRBV6-4 to TRBJ1-5; 9 nucleotides match TRBD1. The germline CDR1 and CDR2 sequences are MRHNA and SNTAGT. V lost 9 bases, J lost 3 bases, and 9 bases stayed unmatched. This CDR3 contains 15 residues. The CDR3 bases are TGTGCCAGGCACGCCGGGACAGGGTCCAATCAGCCCCAGCATTTT. This translates into CARHAGTGSNQPQHF.

Note on this clone: This sample also contains other DNA sequences that code for the same CDR3. V is TRBV6-5 and J is TRBJ1-5, with TRBD1 as a possible D gene (5 bases). V lost 0 bases and J lost 5, with 8 bases in between. Per the germline V gene, CDR1 is MNHEY and CDR2 is SVGAGI. This CDR3 spans 14 amino acids. The CDR3 region has the DNA TGTGCCAGCAGTTACTCCAGGGAAGATCAGCCCCAGCATTTT. It translates to CASSYSREDQPQHF.

This chain uses TRBV5-1 with TRBJ1-2; D uncertain. Trimming removed 3 bases at V and 5 bases at J, with 17 bases between. Germline V CDR1 and CDR2: SGHRS, YFSETQ. The CDR3 length is 15 residues. The CDR3 sequence is CASSSPSGGWYGYTF. In DNA form, the CDR3 reads TGCGCCAGCAGCTCCCCCAGTGGCGGGTGGTATGGCTACACCTTC.

For the CDR3, the DNA is TGTGCCAGCAGCCACCTGACAGGGGTTCAGGCAAACATTCAGTACTTC. Its protein is CASSHLTGVQANIQYF. The genes are TRBV7-9 and TRBJ2-4, with 8 nucleotides matching TRBD1. Looked up from germline, CDR1 is SEHNR and CDR2 is FQNEAQ (reference sequence). The CDR3 has 16 amino acids. Germline trimming cut 5 bases from V and 6 bases from J; bases unmatched to any gene: 12. Looking up the rest from reference TRBV7-9 and TRBJ2-4 gives the full variable domain: DTGVSQNPRHKITKRGQNVTFRCDPISEHNRLYWYRQTLGQGPEFLTYFQNEAQLEKSRLLSDRFSAERPKGSFSTLEIQRTEQGDSAMYLCASSHLTGVQANIQYFGAGTRLSVL.

The V and J genes are TRBV11-3 and TRBJ2-7; perhaps TRBD1 as D (6 bases). The length of the CDR3 is 13 residues. Germline V gives CDR1 SGHNT, CDR2 YENEEA. V was trimmed by 2 bases and J by 3 bases, leaving 8 bases between them. The CDR3 bases are TGTGCCAGCAGCTTAAACAGGGACTACGAGCAGTACTTC. Protein product: CASSLNRDYEQYF.

The chain joins TRBV5-1 to TRBJ2-3; no clear D gene. CDR1 and CDR2 (germline): SGHRS, YFSETQ. The length of the CDR3 is 15 residues. V lost 0 bases, J lost 3 bases, and 11 bases lay in between. The CDR3 bases are TGCGCCAGCAGCTTGGAGTCAGCACCGACAGATACGCAGTATTTT. Residues: CASSLESAPTDTQYF. Combining the CDR3 with reference TRBV5-1 and TRBJ2-3 gives the whole variable domain KAGVTQTPRYLIKTRGQQVTLSCSPISGHRSVSWYQQTPGQGLQFLFEYFSETQRNKGNFPGRFSGRQFSNSRSEMNVSTLELGDSALYLCASSLESAPTDTQYFGPGTRLTVL.

The chain recombines TRBV28 with TRBJ2-7, with D hard to call. The CDR3 loop spans 17 amino acids. CDR1 and CDR2 (germline): MDHEN, SYDVKM. Trimming left V 1 base short and J 2 bases short, with 18 bases between. In DNA form, the CDR3 reads TGTGCCAGCAGTTTATCGCTTTCCGCAACCCAGACCTACGAGCAGTACTTC. Translating it yields CASSLSLSATQTYEQYF.

V and J are TRBV9 and TRBJ1-1, with 9 bases matching TRBD1. The V gene's germline CDR1 is SGDLS and CDR2 YYNGEE. Losses at the gene ends were 6 bases for V and 8 bases for J; bases not matched to a gene: 5. This CDR3 region has 12 residues. CDR3 DNA: TGTGCCAGCAACACAGGGGGCCAGGAAGCTTTCTTT. It translates to CASNTGGQEAFF. Together with reference TRBV9 and TRBJ1-1, the CDR3 gives the full variable domain: DSGVTQTPKHLITATGQRVTLRCSPRSGDLSVYWYQQSLDQGLQFLIQYYNGEERAKGNILERFSAQQFPDLHSELNLSSLELGDSALYFCASNTGGQEAFFGQGTRLTVV.

The chain links TRBV28 to TRBJ2-1, with D possibly matching TRBD2 (6 bases). The length of the CDR3 is 14 residues. Trimming left V 6 bases short and J 9 bases short, with 18 bases between. CDR1 is MDHEN, CDR2 SYDVKM, per germline. The CDR3 nucleotides are TGTGCCAGCAGCGAAGTCCCCGAGGGAGGTGAGCAGTTCTTC. Its protein is CASSEVPEGGEQFF.

Details on this clone: The same CDR3 arises from other DNA sequences in this sample as well. V and J are TRBV27 and TRBJ2-7; no clear D gene. The CDR3 contains 13 residues. The V and J ends lost 2 bases and 4 bases respectively, with 9 bases between them. Germline V gene sequence: CDR1 MNHEY, CDR2 SMNVEV (reference sequence). The CDR3: CASSLGLQYEQYF. Here the CDR3 DNA reads TGTGCCAGCAGTTTAGGGTTGCAGTACGAGCAGTACTTC.

This rearrangement joins TRBV5-8 to TRBJ1-2; D is ambiguous. Trimming cost V 4 bases and J 3 bases, with 4 bases left between them. Germline V gene sequence: CDR1 SGHTS, CDR2 YDEGEE. CDR3 size: 11 residues. The CDR3 spells CASSPYYGYTF. As DNA, the CDR3 is TGTGCCAGCAGCCCTTACTATGGCTACACCTTC.

The J gene is TRBJ1-1, the V gene TRBV30; D not certain. From germline, CDR1 is GTSNPN and CDR2 SVGIG (reference sequence). V was shortened by 5 bases and J by 5 bases, with 9 bases between the two germline ends. This CDR3 contains 11 residues. The CDR3 sequence: CAWAVRTEAFF. The CDR3 DNA reads TGTGCCTGGGCGGTCCGGACTGAAGCTTTCTTT.

This clone is a singleton in its sample. The chain employs TRBV7-9 and TRBJ2-1; 8 nucleotides align to TRBD1. Germline V lookup: CDR1 SEHNR, CDR2 FQNEAQ (reference sequence). The J segment lost 7 bases and the V segment lost 5 bases, leaving 7 bases of the junction unmatched. The CDR3 covers 14 residues. CDR3: CASSPGTGENEQFF. DNA for the CDR3: TGTGCCAGCAGCCCGGGGACAGGCGAGAATGAGCAGTTCTTC.

This rearrangement joins TRBV9 to TRBJ2-7; D possibly corresponds to TRBD2 (6 bases). The germline CDR1 and CDR2 sequences are SGDLS and YYNGEE. Between the trimmed V and J ends, which lost 3 bases and 3 bases, there was a span of 19 bases. The CDR3 extends over 16 amino acids. CDR3 protein: CASSDGPGTPIYEQYF. The CDR3, as DNA: TGTGCCAGCAGCGACGGACCCGGGACTCCCATCTACGAGCAGTACTTC.

The rearrangement links TRBV7-8 to TRBJ2-7, with 8 positions matching TRBD1. The J segment lost 1 base and the V segment lost 5 bases, leaving 10 bases of the junction unmatched. From germline, CDR1 is SGHVS and CDR2 FQNEAQ. This CDR3 comprises 16 residues. CDR3 nucleotides: TGTGCCAGCAGCCTCACACAGGGGGATCCTTCCTACGAGCAGTACTTC. It is translated as CASSLTQGDPSYEQYF.

This chain links TRBV7-9 with TRBJ2-2; 12 bases match TRBD2. The V gene's germline CDR1 is SEHNR and CDR2 FQNEAQ (reference sequence). With V trimmed by 5 bases and J by 2 bases, 6 bases remained unmatched. This CDR3 has 17 amino acids. CDR3 amino acids: CASSPRTSGINTGELFF. As DNA, the CDR3 is TGTGCCAGCAGCCCCCGGACTAGCGGGATTAACACCGGGGAGCTGTTTTTT.

The rearrangement joins TRBV5-6 to TRBJ2-2; 9 bases are a match to TRBD1. Germline CDR1 and CDR2: SGHDT and YYEEEE. The CDR3 is made up of 16 amino acids. V was clipped by 2 bases and J by 5 bases; unmatched bases: 7. CDR3 region: CASSFPGQGGTGELFF. Here the CDR3 DNA reads TGTGCCAGCAGCTTTCCGGGACAGGGAGGTACCGGGGAGCTGTTTTTT.

In the case of this clone: Other nucleotide sequences in the sample specify the same CDR3. The V call is TRBV18, the J call TRBJ1-2, with 10 bases matching TRBD1. Per the germline V gene, CDR1 is KGHSH and CDR2 is LQKENI. Losses at the gene ends were 3 bases for V and 3 bases for J; bases not matched to a gene: 1. The CDR3 totals 14 residues. CDR3 in DNA: TGTGCCAGCTCACCCGGACAGGGGGACTATGGCTACACCTTC. As protein: CASSPGQGDYGYTF.

The rearrangement uses TRBV7-9 and TRBJ1-4; D is perhaps TRBD1 (5 bases). The CDR3 extends over 16 amino acids. Germline CDR1 is SEHNR and CDR2 is FQNEAQ (reference sequence). Trimming took 1 base from V and 5 from J, leaving 14 bases between them. The CDR3 spells CASSLVQDGPNEKLFF. In DNA form, the CDR3 reads TGTGCCAGCAGCTTAGTACAGGACGGCCCGAATGAAAAACTGTTTTTT.